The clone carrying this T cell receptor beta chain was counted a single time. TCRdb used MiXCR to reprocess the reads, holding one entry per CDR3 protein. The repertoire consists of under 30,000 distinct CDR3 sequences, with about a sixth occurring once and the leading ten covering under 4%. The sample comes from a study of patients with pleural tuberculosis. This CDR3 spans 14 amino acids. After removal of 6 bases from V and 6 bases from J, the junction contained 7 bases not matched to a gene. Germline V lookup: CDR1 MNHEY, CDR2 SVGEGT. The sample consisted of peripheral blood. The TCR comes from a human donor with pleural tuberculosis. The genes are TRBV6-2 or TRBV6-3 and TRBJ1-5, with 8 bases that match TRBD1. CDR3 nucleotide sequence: TGTGCCAGCAGGATCGGACAGGGCGGTCAGCCCCAGCATTTT. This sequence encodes CASRIGQGGQPQHF.